The TCR beta chain under discussion was sequenced for a study of shared clonotypes between healthy human individuals (dated by TCRdb to the early 2020s). Background on the whole study: The cohort included three men and a couple of women between 18 and 49 years of age. For each donor, CD4 naive and CD4 memory were each given three plates, CD8 naive was given two plates, and CD8 memory was given one plate. To estimate repertoire size and how much clonotype sharing occurs between individuals, the study deeply sequenced the blood TCR repertoires of a handful of healthy adults. To increase sequencing depth and limit assay-specific biases, TCR repertoire library preparation and sequencing were carried out by different laboratories using diverse techniques. Each donor's leukapheresis produced roughly between roughly 0.9 and 8.9 billion PBMCs.

TCR CDR3 regions were amplified from genomic DNA by multiplex PCR using the deep immunoSEQ assay. Extracted genomic DNA from each cell subset was distributed evenly across all wells of several immunoSEQ 96-well plates, and each plate was treated as a replicate. For sorted subsets, each replicate PCR was loaded with 200 to 250 ng genomic DNA, equivalent to 30,000 or so T cell genomes. The purified libraries were quantified using a Qubit 3.0 fluorometer, sized with a Bioanalyzer 2100, and then quantified again using the KAPA Library Quantification kit. A separate single-read 150-cycle Illumina NextSeq 550 flow cell was used to sequence each immunoSEQ 96-well plate. Per the authors' processing: Because the immunoSEQ output included only junctional sequences and no quality scores, the filtering could not be the same as the filtering used for full-length reads. Sequences were annotated with PyIR, a Python wrapper for IgBLAST v1.9, and V/J genes and CDR3 were assigned using IMGT germline references. Reads with weak V/J assignments (E-value above 1e-6), missing CDR3, stop codons, out-of-frame junctions, or ambiguous translated residues were removed. V3J clonotypes were defined by identical inferred V gene, J gene, and CDR3 amino acid sequence. The percentage overlap between two repertoires was calculated by dividing the number of shared unique clonotypes by the size of the smaller repertoire. Three approaches were used to assess repertoire richness: RTK rarefaction, the Chao1 estimator, and Recon v2.1 estimates of unobserved clonotypes. For all TCRbeta clonotypes obtained by the gDNA method from a few donors, generation probabilities were computed with OLGA. This immuneACCESS table, as held by TCRdb, lists in-frame sequences with V and J called but not all clones. Of the missing ones, under half trace to an unresolved V gene in checked studies; the others have no known cause. That table gives V, J and clone size, and the DNA gave D and trimming. The sample includes approximately 2.3 million clones, with more than 80% observed a single time. The ten largest account for about 0.37% of the sample.

Donors were healthy HIV-negative adults with no recently reported acute infections or vaccinations. Every donor was a Caucasian adult living in Nashville, Tennessee, USA. CD4+ T cells were enriched by magnetic negative selection, after which naive cells were positively selected on CD45RA and the negative fraction was taken as the memory subset. After blood collection by leukapheresis, PBMCs were isolated using Ficoll-Histopaque density gradient centrifugation and then cryopreserved in the vapor phase of liquid nitrogen. Analytical flow cytometry was used to check the purity and quantity of every magnetically sorted T cell population. Genomic DNA was isolated from every sorted fraction and measured by UV absorbance on a Nanodrop 2000c. CDR1 and CDR2 were assigned from the germline V gene as SQVTM and ANQGSEA. Inclusive of the bounding cysteine and phenylalanine, the CDR3 is 12 residues long. Of the read, only the CDR3 DNA is kept; its 36 bases are in frame from base 1. V was cut back by 7 bases and J by 6 bases, leaving a gap of 14 bases between them.

What the study reported, not specific to this receptor: Based on pairwise subsampling, the degree of clonotype sharing among donors was expected to be affected by sequencing depth. When a handful of donors were compared, the shared fraction of clonotypes was about 5.4% for naive CD4, about 4% for naive CD8, 2% to 2.5% for memory CD4, and less than 0.45% for memory CD8. Because the study included a small number of donors, the genetic and exposure-history diversity represented was limited. Rarefaction of sorted-subset datasets indicated incomplete sequencing despite the large sequencing depth. Compared with non-shared clonotypes, clonotypes shared by all four sorted-subset donors had higher generation probabilities. Estimated clonotype richness was generally larger for naive than for memory subsets. Only blood was sampled, and tissue TCR repertoires likely differ from those in blood.

A word on this clone: Its antigen remains unidentified. No base qualities exist here, and no much larger clone lies one base off it.

Input material: naive CD4+ T cells from PBMCs. What the cell subset or site label conveys for this sample: CD45RA+ positively selected. Here the chain combines TRBV29-1 and TRBJ2-3, with the D gene not confidently named. This TCR came from a man between 18 and 35 years old in good health. Some clones in this sample may be carry-over from other donors' samples. The DNA sequence is as follows: TGCAGCGGCGGCGCGGCCGCGGATACGCAGTATTTT. This is translated as CSGGAAADTQYF.